This T cell receptor (beta chain) appears in the sequencing data of a study of OX40 agonist ivuxolimab in advanced cancers. Overall study context: At 0.01 to 10 mg/kg, ivuxolimab was administered intravenously to patients every 2 weeks.

Looked up from germline, CDR1 is WNHNN and CDR2 is SYGVQD (reference sequence). This CDR3 has 13 amino acids. Trimming stripped 6 bases from V and 7 bases from J, with 10 bases between. A few counts support this clone. Its specificity is not known. Only in-frame clones appear in the TCRdb table, and some are missing; sequencing was by immunoSEQ multiplex PCR. This sample carries about 120,000 clones, roughly 93% of them seen once, and the ten largest clones take roughly 0.15%. Findings and caveats of the study: Relative to CD4+ cells, CD8+ T cells on average had more expanded clones.

The chain links TRBV10-1 to TRBJ1-6, with D perhaps matching TRBD1 (6 bases). The sequence derives from an adult with an advanced solid tumor such as melanoma, head and neck, liver or kidney cancer. The source material was CD4+ or CD8+ T cells sorted from blood, sampled in a trial of the OX40 agonist ivuxolimab. CDR3 protein: CASRDRLNSPLHF. For the CDR3, the DNA is TGCGCCAGCAGGGACAGACTCAATTCACCCCTCCACTTT.